The entry below describes one T cell receptor (beta chain). The CDR3 contains 15 residues. V dropped 5 bases and J dropped 0 bases, with 14 bases sitting between them. CDR1 is PRHDT, CDR2 FYEKMQ, per germline (reference sequence). The sample originates from a study of shared clonotypes between healthy human individuals. Assay: immunoSEQ multiplex PCR; the TCRdb copy retains only in-frame clones and omits some. The data show under 1,100,000 clones, with around 78% seen just once and 0.5% to 0.65% held by the top ten. Source material: memory CD4+ T cells from PBMCs. Subset denoted: CD45RA-negative fraction. This clonotype was sampled from a man aged 18 to 29 in good health. Some clones in this sample may be carry-over from other donors' samples. This chain uses TRBV13 with TRBJ2-7, with D possibly matching TRBD2 (6 bases). In DNA form, the CDR3 reads TGTGCCAGCAGCGGCCGGAGGGGAGCCTCCTACGAGCAGTACTTC. It yields the protein CASSGRRGASYEQYF.